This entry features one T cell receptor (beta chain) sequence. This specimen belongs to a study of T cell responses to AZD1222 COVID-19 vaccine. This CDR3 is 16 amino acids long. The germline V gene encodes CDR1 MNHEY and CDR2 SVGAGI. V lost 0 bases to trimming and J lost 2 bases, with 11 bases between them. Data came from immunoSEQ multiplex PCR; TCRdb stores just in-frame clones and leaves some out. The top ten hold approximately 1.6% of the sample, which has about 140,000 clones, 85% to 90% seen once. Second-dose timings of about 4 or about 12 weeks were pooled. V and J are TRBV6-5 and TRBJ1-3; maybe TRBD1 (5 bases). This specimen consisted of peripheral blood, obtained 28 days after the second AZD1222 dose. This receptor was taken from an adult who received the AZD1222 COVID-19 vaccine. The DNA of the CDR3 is TGTGCCAGCAGTTACTCGTTCCAGACAGCTGGAAACACCATATATTTT. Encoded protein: CASSYSFQTAGNTIYF.